The clone carrying this T cell receptor (beta chain) was seen many times. No antigen is known for it. This sample was taken from a study of glioma-infiltrating T cells. Regarding the study as a whole: Tissue and blood shared very few CDR3 sequences. Above-expected tissue-blood divergence occurred in all gliomas, most in low-grade ones.

V lost 7 bases and J lost 0, with 18 bases in between. This CDR3 region has 17 residues. The germline gives CDR1 MNHNS, CDR2 SASEGT. Using RNA template, CDR3s of TCR alpha and beta were amplified with iRepertoire arm-PCR. Input was 100-400 ng of tissue mRNA or PBMC total RNA. TCRdb itself ran the multiplex PCR reads through MiXCR, one entry per CDR3 protein. Of roughly 130,000 distinct CDR3 sequences listed, more than 20% are singletons. The source material was glioma tissue, nonneoplastic brain tissue, or PBMCs (not recorded which). The V call is TRBV6-1, the J call TRBJ1-4; weak D call: TRBD1 (6 bases). The receptor was isolated from a human donor with low-grade glioma or glioblastoma, undergoing nonglioma brain surgery, or in good health (not recorded which). CDR3: CASKRATGLTTNEKLFF. As DNA, the CDR3 is TGTGCCAGCAAAAGAGCGACAGGCCTTACAACTAATGAAAAACTGTTTTTT.